This T cell receptor beta chain was found in a study of T-cell memory formation after mild COVID-19. TCRdb fed the 5' RACE reads into MiXCR, producing one record per CDR3 protein. The table includes 450,000 or so distinct CDR3 sequences, approximately 20% detected once. This receptor was identified in an adult woman who had mild COVID-19 (a few samples of this study predate the infection). Cell type and time point are not known. Sequenced: PBMCs or a T cell subset sorted from them (not recorded which).

CDR3 loop: CASSPRTSWETQYF. Written as DNA, the CDR3 is TGTGCCAGCAGTCCAAGGACTAGTTGGGAGACCCAGTACTTC. The chain links TRBV27 to TRBJ2-5, with 7 bases identical to TRBD2. V lost 5 bases, J lost 5 bases, and 8 bases stayed unmatched. The CDR3 covers 14 residues. Germline values: CDR1 MNHEY, CDR2 SMNVEV (reference sequence).